This T cell receptor beta chain was found in a study of T-cell memory formation after mild COVID-19. Study overall: Each donor largely had its own TCR clusters.

This clonotype has a count of ten or more. The antigen remains undetermined. 5'RACE primed at constant segments yielded TCR alpha and TCR beta cDNA libraries bearing sample barcodes and UMIs. Using its own MiXCR run on the 5' RACE reads, TCRdb lists one record per CDR3 protein. There are approximately 190,000 distinct CDR3 sequences in the sample; around 19% occur only once, and approximately 2.4% lies in the top ten. This CDR3 has 13 residues. The ends were cut back, 2 bases at V and 1 base at J, with 5 bases in the middle. Germline V gene data show CDR1 as SGHTA and CDR2 as FQGNSA. Study observations and caveats: Cross-reactive memory appears to have joined, as suggested by some responding clones showing up in pre-infection memory. Largely, contracting CD4+ clones fell within CM and EM, and contracting CD8+ clones within EMRA.

Source material: PBMCs or a T cell subset sorted from them (not recorded which). This chain connects TRBV7-2 to TRBJ1-1; unclear D gene. The receptor comes from an adult woman who had mild COVID-19 (a few samples of this study predate the infection). Cell type and time point are not known. CDR3 nucleotides: TGTGCCAGCAGCTTAACCCCGAACACTGAAGCTTTCTTT. This gives the protein CASSLTPNTEAFF. The whole variable domain, remainder taken from reference TRBV7-2 and TRBJ1-1, is GAGVSQSPSNKVTEKGKDVELRCDPISGHTALYWYRQSLGQGLEFLIYFQGNSAPDKSGLPSDRFSAERTGGSVSTLTIQRTQQEDSAVYLCASSLTPNTEAFFGQGTRLTVV.